A single sample is the source of the 18 T cell receptor beta chains below, sequenced in a study of patients and donors after allogeneic stem cell transplantation (dated by TCRdb to 2018 to 2021). Library method: RT-PCR. Sequencing instrument: NextSeq 550. TCRdb took the public reads, trimmed them with fastp at Q25, ran MiXCR for clone calling and kept in-frame beta chains. Records with the same CDR3 protein are collapsed into one entry carrying the most frequent genes and DNA. The sample includes about a million distinct CDR3 sequences, with approximately 18% observed a single time. The ten most abundant clones make up about 6% of the sample. Sequencing was performed on blood, either unsorted or a sorted T cell fraction (not recorded which). The receptors shown here come from a human donor who was either an allogeneic HSCT recipient or a stem cell or donor lymphocyte infusion donor (not recorded which). It is not recorded whose cells these are; they may come from a transplant donor.

J is TRBJ2-1 and V is TRBV5-5, with TRBD2 matching over 7 bases. This CDR3 spans 17 amino acids. CDR1 is SGHKS and CDR2 is YYEKEE in the germline V gene (reference sequence). V lost 0 bases and J lost 1; bases outside the gene matches: 7. CDR3 DNA sequence: TGTGCCAGCAGCTTGGGGGTCGGGGGGAGTTCCTACAATGAGCAGTTCTTC. Its protein product is CASSLGVGGSSYNEQFF.

This clonotype has just a few counts. The chain joins TRBV12-3 or TRBV12-4 to TRBJ1-5; D is undetermined. The CDR3 contains 13 residues. V shed 5 bases and J shed 3 bases, with 8 bases lying between them. CDR3 bases: TGTGCCAGCAGTGAGGGTGCCAATCAGCCCCAGCATTTT. It is translated as CASSEGANQPQHF.

The chain uses TRBV7-9 and TRBJ2-3; 8 nucleotides match TRBD2. Trimming at V came to 1 base and at J to 4 bases, leaving 10 bases not matched to a gene. Germline CDR1 SEHNR, CDR2 FQNEAQ (reference sequence). CDR3 length: 17 residues. The CDR3 here is CASSLVPGRAGADTQYF. The CDR3, as DNA: TGTGCCAGCAGCTTAGTACCCGGGAGGGCCGGTGCAGATACGCAGTATTTT.

This clonotype was counted between two and nine times. This chain links TRBV29-1 with TRBJ2-6; D is possibly TRBD2 (5 bases). Trimming shortened V by 0 bases and J by 0 bases, and 9 bases separated the two germline ends. The CDR3 has 16 residues. The germline gives CDR1 SQVTM, CDR2 ANQGSEA. CDR3 region: CSVEDRAGSGANVLTF. DNA of the CDR3: TGCAGCGTTGAAGATCGGGCGGGCTCTGGGGCCAACGTCCTGACTTTC.

The V and J genes are TRBV6-8 and TRBJ2-3; 7 bases match TRBD2. The germline gives CDR1 MNHGY, CDR2 SAAAGT. V trimming: 7 bases; J trimming: 2 bases; junction bases outside the gene matches: 6. The CDR3 has 14 residues. The CDR3 reads CASKPGTTTDTQYF. DNA for the CDR3: TGTGCCAGCAAACCGGGGACTACCACAGATACGCAGTATTTT.

The chain couples TRBV12-5 to TRBJ2-7; D unresolved. The ends were cut back, 6 bases at V and 4 bases at J, with 10 bases in the middle. The CDR3 length is 12 residues. From germline, CDR1 is LGHNT and CDR2 FRNRAP. The CDR3 coding sequence is TGTGCTAGTGGCTCCCGATGGTACGAGCAGTACTTC. Protein product: CASGSRWYEQYF.

The chain recombines TRBV7-3 with TRBJ1-2, with a possible D match to TRBD1 (6 bases). In germline, CDR1 is SGHTA, CDR2 FQGTGA. The CDR3 has 15 amino acids. Trimming removed 5 bases from V and 8 bases from J, with 21 bases in between. The CDR3 coding sequence is TGTGCCAGCAGCGTAAGGGGGAGTTCAACAGGAGGCTACACCTTC. Protein sequence: CASSVRGSSTGGYTF.

In its sample, this clonotype was seen many times. J is TRBJ1-2 and V is TRBV12-3 or TRBV12-4, with no clear D. V lost 0 bases and J 7 bases, leaving 6 bases between the germline ends. The CDR3 contains 12 residues. The CDR3 spells CASSLAGFGYTF. The CDR3 region has the DNA TGTGCCAGCAGTTTAGCGGGGTTTGGCTACACCTTC.

The chain carries TRBV6-1 and TRBJ1-1; no definite D call. CDR1 MNHNS and CDR2 SASEGT come from the germline V gene. This CDR3 contains 19 residues. Trimming left V 0 bases short and J 0 bases short, with 20 bases between. The CDR3 DNA reads as TGTGCCAGCAGTGAAGCGCGTCTTCTGGTACGTAAAATGAACACTGAAGCTTTCTTT. Translating gives CASSEARLLVRKMNTEAFF.

This clonotype was counted a few times. This chain links TRBV7-9 with TRBJ2-2; D might be TRBD2 (7 bases). The germline CDR1 and CDR2 sequences are SEHNR and FQNEAQ (reference sequence). This CDR3 has 15 residues. The V end lost 5 bases, the J end lost 5 bases, and 15 bases lay between the germline ends. The CDR3 DNA reads TGTGCCAGCAGCCCTGGCGGGGGCAAGACCGGGGAGCTGTTTTTT. It is translated as CASSPGGGKTGELFF.

The rearrangement uses TRBV4-1 and TRBJ1-1; D is ambiguous. This CDR3 comprises 13 residues. V was clipped by 4 bases and J by 9 bases, with 15 bases between them. Germline V gives CDR1 MGHRA, CDR2 YSYEKL. The CDR3 region is CASSRLIADKAFF. Here the CDR3 DNA reads TGCGCCAGCAGCCGATTAATCGCGGATAAAGCTTTCTTT.

The chain recombines TRBV12-3 or TRBV12-4 with TRBJ2-1, with 14 nucleotides matching TRBD2. This CDR3 is 21 amino acids long. The V and J ends lost 4 bases and 2 bases, in that order; junction bases with no gene match: 16. CDR3 nucleotides: TGTGCCAGCAGTTCCCCGTTTCCCGGGACTAGCGGGAGCCAGGCCTACAATGAGCAGTTCTTC. Its protein product is CASSSPFPGTSGSQAYNEQFF.

This clonotype was observed a handful of times. The V call is TRBV9, the J call TRBJ2-7; TRBD1 aligns across 7 bases. The CDR3 covers 15 residues. The V and J ends lost 2 bases and 0 bases, in that order; junction bases with no gene match: 5. Germline V gives CDR1 SGDLS, CDR2 YYNGEE. The CDR3 nucleotides read TGTGCCAGCAGCGTCCGGGACAGTTCCTCCTACGAGCAGTACTTC. Its protein product is CASSVRDSSSYEQYF. Combining the CDR3 with reference TRBV9 and TRBJ2-7 gives the whole variable domain DSGVTQTPKHLITATGQRVTLRCSPRSGDLSVYWYQQSLDQGLQFLIQYYNGEERAKGNILERFSAQQFPDLHSELNLSSLELGDSALYFCASSVRDSSSYEQYFGPGTRLTVT.

The J gene is TRBJ1-1, the V gene TRBV19; TRBD1 agrees at 9 bases. Germline values: CDR1 LNHDA, CDR2 SQIVND (reference sequence). The V segment lost 6 bases and the J segment 3 bases; nucleotides outside the gene matches: 14. The CDR3 runs to 17 residues. CDR3 coding DNA: TGTGCCAGTAGCCTGACAGGGGGTCTCGGTCGGGACACTGAAGCTTTCTTT. Residues: CASSLTGGLGRDTEAFF.

The chain has TRBV12-5 and TRBJ2-1; 10 bases match TRBD1. V lost 3 bases, J lost 16 bases, and 9 bases stayed unmatched. CDR1 is LGHNT and CDR2 is FRNRAP in the germline V gene. The CDR3 is 13 amino acids. The CDR3 DNA reads TGTGCTAGTGGTTTCACGCCCGACAGGGGGCTATTCTTC. It specifies CASGFTPDRGLFF.

V gene TRBV27 combines with J gene TRBJ2-2; the match to TRBD2 covers 9 bases. The V gene end was trimmed by 1 base and the J gene end by 4 bases; junction bases not matched to a gene: 4. This CDR3 comprises 16 residues. Germline V gene sequence: CDR1 MNHEY, CDR2 SMNVEV (reference sequence). CDR3 protein: CASSLLRGGGTGELFF. The CDR3 coding sequence is TGTGCCAGCAGTTTATTGCGGGGGGGCGGCACCGGGGAGCTGTTTTTT.

Only a few counts were recorded for this clonotype. The chain carries TRBV15 and TRBJ2-1, with 12 bases matching TRBD2. V was clipped by 4 bases and J by 9 bases; unmatched bases: 10. Germline V gives CDR1 LNHNV, CDR2 YYDKDF (reference sequence). The CDR3 contains 16 residues. CDR3 in DNA: TGTGCCACCAGCATCCAACTAGCGGGGGGTATGGGTGAGCAGTTCTTC. This translates into CATSIQLAGGMGEQFF.

The rearrangement uses TRBV12-3 or TRBV12-4 and TRBJ2-5; the match to TRBD1 covers 10 bases. This CDR3 region has 15 residues. V shed 4 bases, J shed 1 base, and the junction held 3 bases outside the gene matches. The CDR3 sequence: CASSSGQGLQETQYF. In DNA, the CDR3 is TGTGCCAGCAGTTCGGGACAGGGGCTCCAAGAGACCCAGTACTTC.